This T cell receptor (beta chain) was observed in a study of shared clonotypes between healthy human individuals. The repertoire was sequenced with immunoSEQ multiplex PCR; TCRdb's copy has only in-frame clones and lacks some. This sample has about a million clones; approximately 76% occur once, and the top ten carry about 1.5%. This clone has only a few counts. Researchers partitioned CD4+ cells into CD45RA+ naive and CD45RA-negative memory subsets. Sequencing was performed on memory CD4+ T cells sorted from blood. The subset was: CD45RA-negative fraction. This receptor was taken from a man between 18 and 35 years old in good health.

The DNA for the CDR3 is TGTGCCTGGATCCCGAAAGGACAGGGACGAGGAAACACCATATATTTT. As protein: CAWIPKGQGRGNTIYF. The chain recombines TRBV30 with TRBJ1-3; 8 bases map to TRBD1. The CDR3 runs to 16 residues. V was clipped by 4 bases and J by 4 bases; unmatched bases: 12. CDR1 and CDR2 (germline): GTSNPN, SVGIG (reference sequence).